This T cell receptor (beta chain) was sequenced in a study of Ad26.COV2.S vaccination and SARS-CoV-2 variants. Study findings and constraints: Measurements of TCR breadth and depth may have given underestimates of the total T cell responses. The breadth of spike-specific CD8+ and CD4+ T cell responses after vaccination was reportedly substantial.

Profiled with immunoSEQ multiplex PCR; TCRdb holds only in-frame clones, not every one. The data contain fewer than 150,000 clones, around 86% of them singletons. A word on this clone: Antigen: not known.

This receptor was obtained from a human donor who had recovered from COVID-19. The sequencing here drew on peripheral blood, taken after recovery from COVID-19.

In nucleotides, the CDR3 is TGTGCCAGCAGCCTCTTTAACGACGGCAACAATGAGCAGTTCTTC. It specifies CASSLFNDGNNEQFF. This sequence joins TRBV13 and TRBJ2-1; D is undetermined. This CDR3 region has 15 residues. V was trimmed by 5 bases and J by 5 bases, leaving 16 bases between them. The V gene's germline CDR1 is PRHDT and CDR2 FYEKMQ (reference sequence).